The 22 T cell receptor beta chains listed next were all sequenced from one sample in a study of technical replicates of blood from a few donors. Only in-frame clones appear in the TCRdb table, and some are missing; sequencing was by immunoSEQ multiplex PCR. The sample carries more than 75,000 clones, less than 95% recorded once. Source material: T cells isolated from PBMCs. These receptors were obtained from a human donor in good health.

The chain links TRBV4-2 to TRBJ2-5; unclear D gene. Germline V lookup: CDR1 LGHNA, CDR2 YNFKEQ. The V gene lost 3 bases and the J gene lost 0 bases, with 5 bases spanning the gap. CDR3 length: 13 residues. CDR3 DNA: TGTGCCAGCAGCCAGCGGTACCAAGAGACCCAGTACTTC. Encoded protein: CASSQRYQETQYF.

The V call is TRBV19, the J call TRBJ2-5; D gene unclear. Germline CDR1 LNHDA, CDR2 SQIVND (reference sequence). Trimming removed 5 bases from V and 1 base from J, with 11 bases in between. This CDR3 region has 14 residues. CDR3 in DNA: TGTGCCAGTAGTCGGTACAGTTTCCAAGAGACCCAGTACTTC. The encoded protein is CASSRYSFQETQYF. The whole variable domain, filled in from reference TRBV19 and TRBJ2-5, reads DGGITQSPKYLFRKEGQNVTLSCEQNLNHDAMYWYRQDPGQGLRLIYYSQIVNDFQKGDIAEGYSVSREKKESFPLTVTSAQKNPTAFYLCASSRYSFQETQYFGPGTRLLVL.

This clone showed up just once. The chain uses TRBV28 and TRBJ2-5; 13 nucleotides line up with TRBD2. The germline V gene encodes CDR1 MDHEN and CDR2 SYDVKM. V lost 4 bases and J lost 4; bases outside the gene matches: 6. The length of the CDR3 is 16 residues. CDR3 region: CASSSPLAGGAETQYF. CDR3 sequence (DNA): TGTGCCAGCAGTTCCCCACTAGCGGGGGGGGCAGAGACCCAGTACTTC. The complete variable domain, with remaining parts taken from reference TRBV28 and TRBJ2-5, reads DVKVTQSSRYLVKRTGEKVFLECVQDMDHENMFWYRQDPGLGLRLIYFSYDVKMKEKGDIPEGYSVSREKKERFSLILESASTNQTSMYLCASSSPLAGGAETQYFGPGTRLLVL.

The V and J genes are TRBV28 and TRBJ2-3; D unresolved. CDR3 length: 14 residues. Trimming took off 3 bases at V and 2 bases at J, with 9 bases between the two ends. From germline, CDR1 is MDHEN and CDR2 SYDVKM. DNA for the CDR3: TGTGCCAGCAGTTTTCGAGCGTCCACAGATACGCAGTATTTT. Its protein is CASSFRASTDTQYF.

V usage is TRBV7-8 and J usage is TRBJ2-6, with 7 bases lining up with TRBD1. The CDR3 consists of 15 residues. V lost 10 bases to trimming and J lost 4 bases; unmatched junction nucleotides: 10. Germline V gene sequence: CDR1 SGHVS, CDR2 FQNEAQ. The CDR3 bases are TGTGCCACCCACAGGGGATCGTCCGGGGCCAACGTCCTGACTTTC. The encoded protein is CATHRGSSGANVLTF.

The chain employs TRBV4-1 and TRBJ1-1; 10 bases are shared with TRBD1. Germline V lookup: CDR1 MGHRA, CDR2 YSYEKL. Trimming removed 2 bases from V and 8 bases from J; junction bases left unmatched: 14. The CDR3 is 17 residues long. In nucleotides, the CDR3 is TGCGCCAGCAGCCAATCGCTTGGAGGACAGGGGGAGGGGGAAGCTTTCTTT. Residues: CASSQSLGGQGEGEAFF.

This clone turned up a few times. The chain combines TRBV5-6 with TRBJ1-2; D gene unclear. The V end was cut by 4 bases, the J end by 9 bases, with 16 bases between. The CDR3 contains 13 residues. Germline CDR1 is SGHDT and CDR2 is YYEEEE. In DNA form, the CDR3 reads TGTGCCAGCAGCCTGGACGGTTTTGATCGCTACACCTTC. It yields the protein CASSLDGFDRYTF.

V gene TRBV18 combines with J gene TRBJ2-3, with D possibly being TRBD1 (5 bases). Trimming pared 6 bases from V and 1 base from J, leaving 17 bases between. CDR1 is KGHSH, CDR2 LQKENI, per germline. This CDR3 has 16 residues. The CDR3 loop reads CASSPGHPLRTDTQYF. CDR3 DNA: TGTGCCAGCTCTCCTGGACATCCCCTTCGCACAGATACGCAGTATTTT.

The CDR3 nucleotides read TGTGCCAGCTCAGGGTCCTATGGCTACACCTTC. This codes for CASSGSYGYTF. V usage is TRBV6-1 and J usage is TRBJ1-2; D is perhaps TRBD1 (5 bases). Germline V gene data show CDR1 as MNHNS and CDR2 as SASEGT. The CDR3 has 11 residues. Trimming took 8 bases from V and 4 from J, leaving 8 bases between them.

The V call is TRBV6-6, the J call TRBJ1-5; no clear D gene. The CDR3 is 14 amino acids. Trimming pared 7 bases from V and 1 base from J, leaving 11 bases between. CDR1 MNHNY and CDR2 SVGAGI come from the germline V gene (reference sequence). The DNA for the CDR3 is TGTGCCAGCACCACCGAGGGAAGCAATCAGCCCCAGCATTTT. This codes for CASTTEGSNQPQHF.

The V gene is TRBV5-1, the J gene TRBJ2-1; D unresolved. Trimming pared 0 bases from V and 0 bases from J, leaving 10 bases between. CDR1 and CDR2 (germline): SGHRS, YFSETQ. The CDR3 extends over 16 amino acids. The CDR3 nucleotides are TGCGCCAGCAGCTTGGCCTATCTCACCTCCTACAATGAGCAGTTCTTC. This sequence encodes CASSLAYLTSYNEQFF.

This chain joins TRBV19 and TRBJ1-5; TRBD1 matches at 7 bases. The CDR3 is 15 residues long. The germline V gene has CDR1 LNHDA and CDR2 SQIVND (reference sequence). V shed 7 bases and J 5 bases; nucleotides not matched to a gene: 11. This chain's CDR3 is CASKQGGMNDQPQHF. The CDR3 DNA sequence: TGTGCCAGTAAGCAAGGGGGCATGAACGATCAGCCCCAGCATTTT.

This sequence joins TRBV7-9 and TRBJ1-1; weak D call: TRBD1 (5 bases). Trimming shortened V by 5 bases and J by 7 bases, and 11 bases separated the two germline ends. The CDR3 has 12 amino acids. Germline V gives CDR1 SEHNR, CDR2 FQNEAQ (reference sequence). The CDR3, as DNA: TGTGCCAGCAGCCCTGGGGGGGGTGAAGCTTTCTTT. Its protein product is CASSPGGGEAFF.

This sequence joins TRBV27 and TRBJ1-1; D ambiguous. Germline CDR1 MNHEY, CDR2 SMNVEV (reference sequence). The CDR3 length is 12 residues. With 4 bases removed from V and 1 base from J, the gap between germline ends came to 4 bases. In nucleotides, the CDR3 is TGTGCCAGCAGTTCGTGGAACACTGAAGCTTTCTTT. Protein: CASSSWNTEAFF.

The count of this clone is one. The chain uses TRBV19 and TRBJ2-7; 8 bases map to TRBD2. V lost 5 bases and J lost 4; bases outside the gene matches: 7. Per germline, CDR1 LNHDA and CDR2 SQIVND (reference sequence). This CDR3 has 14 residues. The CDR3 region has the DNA TGTGCCAGTAGTTCTGCGGGGGGAGGATACGAGCAGTACTTC. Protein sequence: CASSSAGGGYEQYF.

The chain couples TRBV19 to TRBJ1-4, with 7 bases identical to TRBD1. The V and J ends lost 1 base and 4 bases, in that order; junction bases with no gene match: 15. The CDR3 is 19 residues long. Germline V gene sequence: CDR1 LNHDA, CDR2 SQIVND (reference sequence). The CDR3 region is CASSIVRDSWGEDNEKLFF. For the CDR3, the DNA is TGTGCCAGTAGTATAGTGAGGGACAGTTGGGGGGAAGATAATGAAAAACTGTTTTTT.

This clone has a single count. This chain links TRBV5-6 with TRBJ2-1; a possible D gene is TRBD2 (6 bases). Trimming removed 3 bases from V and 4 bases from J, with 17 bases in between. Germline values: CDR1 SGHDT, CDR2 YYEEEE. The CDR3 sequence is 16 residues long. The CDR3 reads CASSSVGGVRYNEQFF. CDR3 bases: TGTGCCAGCAGCTCCGTCGGCGGGGTCCGATACAATGAGCAGTTCTTC.

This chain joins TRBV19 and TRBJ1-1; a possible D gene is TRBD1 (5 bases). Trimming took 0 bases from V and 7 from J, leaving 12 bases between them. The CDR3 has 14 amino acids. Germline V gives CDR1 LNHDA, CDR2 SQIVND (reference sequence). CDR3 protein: CASSIEGGRDEAFF. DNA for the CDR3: TGTGCCAGTAGTATAGAGGGGGGACGCGATGAAGCTTTCTTT.

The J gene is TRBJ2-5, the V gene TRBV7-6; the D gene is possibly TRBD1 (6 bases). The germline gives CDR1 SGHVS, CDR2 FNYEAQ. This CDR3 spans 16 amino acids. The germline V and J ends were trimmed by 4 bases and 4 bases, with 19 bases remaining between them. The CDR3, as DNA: TGTGCCAGCAGCTCCCTAGACAGGAGAAGGGCAGAGACCCAGTACTTC. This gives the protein CASSSLDRRRAETQYF.

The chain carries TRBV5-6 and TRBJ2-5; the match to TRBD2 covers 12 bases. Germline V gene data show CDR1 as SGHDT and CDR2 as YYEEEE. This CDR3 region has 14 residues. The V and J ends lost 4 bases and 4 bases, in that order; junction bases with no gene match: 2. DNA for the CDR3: TGTGCCAGCAGCCAGGGACTAGCGGGAGAGACCCAGTACTTC. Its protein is CASSQGLAGETQYF.

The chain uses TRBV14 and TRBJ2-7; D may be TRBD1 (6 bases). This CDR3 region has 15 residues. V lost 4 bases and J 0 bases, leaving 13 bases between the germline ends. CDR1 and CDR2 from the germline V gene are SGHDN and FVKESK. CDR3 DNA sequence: TGTGCCAGCAGCCGAATAATGGACAGCTCCTACGAGCAGTACTTC. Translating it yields CASSRIMDSSYEQYF.

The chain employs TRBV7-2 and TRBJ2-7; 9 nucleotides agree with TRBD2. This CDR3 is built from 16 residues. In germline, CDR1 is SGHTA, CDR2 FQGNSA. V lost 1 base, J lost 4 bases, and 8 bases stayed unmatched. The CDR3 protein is CASSLVSGGRLYEQYF. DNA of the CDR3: TGTGCCAGCAGCTTAGTAAGCGGGGGGCGTTTGTACGAGCAGTACTTC.